The 3 T cell receptor beta chains below all came from one sample that was sequenced in a study of a mutant IDH1 vaccine in newly diagnosed glioma. These receptors are not linked to any known antigen. Some clones are missing from TCRdb's copy, which holds only in-frame ones; the method was immunoSEQ multiplex PCR. The repertoire has around 40,000 clones, under 80% of them found once; the top ten carry 6.3%. As to time point: week 23, last vaccination. All doses held 300 ug of mutant IDH1 20-mer peptide, with topical imiquimod. The input for sequencing was PBMCs, taken from a glioma patient whose treatment included an IDH1 peptide vaccine. These receptors originate from a woman aged 40 to 50 with glioma. Some clones in this sample may be carry-over from other donors' samples.

The chain uses TRBV4-1 and TRBJ1-1; 10 bases agree with TRBD1. The length of the CDR3 is 15 residues. Trimming took 1 base from V and 1 from J; bases not matched to a gene: 0. Per germline, CDR1 MGHRA and CDR2 YSYEKL. The CDR3 DNA is TGCGCCAGCAGCCAAGGGGACAGGGGGAACACTGAAGCTTTCTTT. Translated, it gives CASSQGDRGNTEAFF.

This clone was counted a few times. The chain employs TRBV7-6 and TRBJ1-6, with 9 bases identical to TRBD1. The CDR3 has 14 residues. Germline lookup yields CDR1 SGHVS and CDR2 FNYEAQ. Trimming cost V 5 bases and J 7 bases; bases outside gene matches: 3. CDR3 in DNA: TGTGCCAGCAGCCCTGACAGGGGGAATTCACCCCTCCACTTT. Its protein is CASSPDRGNSPLHF.

The genes are TRBV30 and TRBJ2-5, with D unresolved. The DNA end is more similar to TRBJ2-7, so the J call may be wrong. The CDR3 is made up of 13 amino acids. CDR1 is GTSNPN and CDR2 is SVGIG in the germline V gene (reference sequence). The CDR3 bases are TGTGCCTGGATTCGGGCCCCTGCTAGCGAGCAGTACTTC. Translation: CAWIRAPASEQYF.